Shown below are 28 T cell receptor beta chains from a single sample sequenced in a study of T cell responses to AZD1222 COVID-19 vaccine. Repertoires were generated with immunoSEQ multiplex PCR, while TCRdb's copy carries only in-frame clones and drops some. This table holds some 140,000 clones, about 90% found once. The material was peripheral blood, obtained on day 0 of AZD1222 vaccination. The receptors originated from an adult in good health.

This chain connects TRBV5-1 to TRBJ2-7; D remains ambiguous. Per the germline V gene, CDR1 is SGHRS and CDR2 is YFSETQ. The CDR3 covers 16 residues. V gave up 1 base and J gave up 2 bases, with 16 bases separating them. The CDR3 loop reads CASSLKLSMLTYEQYF. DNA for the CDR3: TGCGCCAGCAGCTTGAAGTTGAGCATGTTAACCTACGAGCAGTACTTC.

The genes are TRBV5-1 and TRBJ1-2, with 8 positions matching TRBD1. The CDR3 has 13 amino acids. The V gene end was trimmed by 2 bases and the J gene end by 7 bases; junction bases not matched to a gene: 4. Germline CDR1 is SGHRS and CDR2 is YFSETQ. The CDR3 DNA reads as TGCGCCAGCAGCTTACAGGGGGACTCTGGCTACACCTTC. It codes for CASSLQGDSGYTF.

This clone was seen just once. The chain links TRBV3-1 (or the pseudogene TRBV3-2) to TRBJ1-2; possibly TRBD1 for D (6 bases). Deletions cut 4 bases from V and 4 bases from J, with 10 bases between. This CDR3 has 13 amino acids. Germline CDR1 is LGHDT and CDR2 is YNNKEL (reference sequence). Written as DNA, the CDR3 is TGTGCCAGCAGCCCGGGACAAATCTATGGCTACACCTTC. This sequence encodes CASSPGQIYGYTF.

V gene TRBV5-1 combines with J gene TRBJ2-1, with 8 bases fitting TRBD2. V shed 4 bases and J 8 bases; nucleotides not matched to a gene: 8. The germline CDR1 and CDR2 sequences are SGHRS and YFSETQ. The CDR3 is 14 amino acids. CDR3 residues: CASSPGLATHEQFF. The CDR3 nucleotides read TGCGCCAGCAGCCCCGGACTAGCAACCCATGAGCAGTTCTTC.

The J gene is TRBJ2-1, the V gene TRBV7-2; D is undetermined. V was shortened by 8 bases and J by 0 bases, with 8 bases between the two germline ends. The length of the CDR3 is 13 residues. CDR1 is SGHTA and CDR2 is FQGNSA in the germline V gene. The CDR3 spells CASGTYSYNEQFF. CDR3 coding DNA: TGTGCCAGCGGCACCTACTCCTACAATGAGCAGTTCTTC.

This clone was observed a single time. CDR3 coding DNA: TGTGCCAGCAGGGGAGACAGTAACTATGGCTACACCTTC. Translation: CASRGDSNYGYTF. This chain links TRBV7-2 with TRBJ1-2; tentatively, D is TRBD1 (5 bases). Germline V lookup: CDR1 SGHTA, CDR2 FQGNSA. Deletions cut 6 bases from V and 1 base from J, with 9 bases between. The CDR3 consists of 13 residues.

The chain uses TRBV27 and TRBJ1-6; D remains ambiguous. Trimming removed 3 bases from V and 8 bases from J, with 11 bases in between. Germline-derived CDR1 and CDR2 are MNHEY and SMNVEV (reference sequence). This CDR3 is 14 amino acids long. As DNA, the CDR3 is TGTGCCAGCAGTTTTGTCAGTGAATATTCACCCCTCCACTTT. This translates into CASSFVSEYSPLHF.

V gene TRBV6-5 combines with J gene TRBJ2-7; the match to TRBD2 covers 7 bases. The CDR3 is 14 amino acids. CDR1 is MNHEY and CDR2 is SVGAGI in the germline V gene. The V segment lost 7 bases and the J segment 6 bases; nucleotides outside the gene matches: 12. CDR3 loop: CASTSGRELAEQYF. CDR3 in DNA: TGTGCCAGCACCAGCGGGCGGGAGCTTGCCGAGCAGTACTTC.

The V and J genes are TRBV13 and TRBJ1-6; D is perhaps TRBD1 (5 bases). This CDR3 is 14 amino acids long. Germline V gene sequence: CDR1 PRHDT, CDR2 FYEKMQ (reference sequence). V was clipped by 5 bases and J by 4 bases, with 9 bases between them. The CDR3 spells CASSQGLYNSPLHF. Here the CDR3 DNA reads TGTGCCAGCAGCCAGGGACTGTATAATTCACCCCTCCACTTT.

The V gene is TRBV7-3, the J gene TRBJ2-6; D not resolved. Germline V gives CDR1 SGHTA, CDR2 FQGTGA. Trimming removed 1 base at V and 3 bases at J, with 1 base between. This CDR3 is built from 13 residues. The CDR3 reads CASSLIGANVLTF. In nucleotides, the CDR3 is TGTGCCAGCAGCTTAATTGGGGCCAACGTCCTGACTTTC.

In nucleotides, the CDR3 is TGTGCCAGCAGCTTGAGCGGAAACTCTGGAAACACCATATATTTT. Translating it yields CASSLSGNSGNTIYF. The rearrangement links TRBV5-4 to TRBJ1-3, with D uncertain. The CDR3 contains 15 residues. V lost 1 base and J lost 0, with 8 bases in between. The germline V gene encodes CDR1 SGHNT and CDR2 YYREEE (reference sequence). Full variable domain (outside the CDR3, taken from reference TRBV5-4 and TRBJ1-3): ETGVTQSPTHLIKTRGQQVTLRCSSQSGHNTVSWYQQALGQGPQFIFQYYREEENGRGNFPPRFSGLQFPNYSSELNVNALELDDSALYLCASSLSGNSGNTIYFGEGSWLTVV.

The CDR3 DNA is TGCGCCAGCAGCACAAAGACGCCAGTGAGCTCTGGAAACACCATATATTTT. Translated, it gives CASSTKTPVSSGNTIYF. J is TRBJ1-3 and V is TRBV4-3, with no clear D. Between the trimmed V and J ends, which lost 5 bases and 0 bases, there was a span of 17 bases. Germline values: CDR1 LGHNA, CDR2 YSLEER. This CDR3 has 17 residues.

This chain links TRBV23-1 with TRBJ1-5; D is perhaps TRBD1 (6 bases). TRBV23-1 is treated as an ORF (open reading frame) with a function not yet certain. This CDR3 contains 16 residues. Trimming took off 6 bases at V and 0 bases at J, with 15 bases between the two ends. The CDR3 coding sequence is TGCGCCAGCAGCCCGAATACAGGGTTTAGCAATCAGCCCCAGCATTTT. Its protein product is CASSPNTGFSNQPQHF.

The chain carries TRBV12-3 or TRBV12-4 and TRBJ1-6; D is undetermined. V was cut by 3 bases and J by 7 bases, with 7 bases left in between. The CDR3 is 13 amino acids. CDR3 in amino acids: CASSFGENSPLHF. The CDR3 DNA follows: TGTGCCAGCAGTTTTGGTGAGAATTCACCCCTCCACTTT.

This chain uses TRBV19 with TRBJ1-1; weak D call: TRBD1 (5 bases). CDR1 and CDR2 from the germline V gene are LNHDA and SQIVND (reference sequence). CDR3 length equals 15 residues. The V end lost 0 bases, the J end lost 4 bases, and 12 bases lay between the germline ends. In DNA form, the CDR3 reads TGTGCCAGTAGTATAGAGGCAGGGAGGAGCACTGAAGCTTTCTTT. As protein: CASSIEAGRSTEAFF.

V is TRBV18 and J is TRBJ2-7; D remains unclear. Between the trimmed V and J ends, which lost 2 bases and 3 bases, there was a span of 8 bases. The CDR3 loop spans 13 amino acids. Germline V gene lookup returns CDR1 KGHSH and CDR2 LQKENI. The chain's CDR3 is CASSPSASYEQYF. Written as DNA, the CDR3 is TGTGCCAGCTCACCATCAGCGAGCTACGAGCAGTACTTC.

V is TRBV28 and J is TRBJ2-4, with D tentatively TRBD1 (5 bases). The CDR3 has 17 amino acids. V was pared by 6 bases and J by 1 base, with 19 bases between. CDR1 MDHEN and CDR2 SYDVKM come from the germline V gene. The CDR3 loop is CASSARQWFQAKNIQYF. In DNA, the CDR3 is TGTGCCAGCAGCGCCAGACAGTGGTTTCAGGCCAAAAACATTCAGTACTTC.

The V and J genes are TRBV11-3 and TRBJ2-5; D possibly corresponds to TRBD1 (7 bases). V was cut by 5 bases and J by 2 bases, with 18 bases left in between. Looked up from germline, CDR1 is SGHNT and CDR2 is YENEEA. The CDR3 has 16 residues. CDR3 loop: CASSRGLGTDQETQYF. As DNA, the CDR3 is TGTGCCAGCAGCAGGGGACTGGGGACAGATCAAGAGACCCAGTACTTC.

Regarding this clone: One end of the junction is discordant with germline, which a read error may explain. CDR3 coding DNA: TGTGCCAGCAGCCTAGCAACAGGGCGAGGAGCTTTCTTT. This encodes CASSLATGRGAFF. The rearrangement uses TRBV7-6 and TRBJ1-1; the D gene is possibly TRBD1 (6 bases). CDR3 length equals 13 residues. Germline CDR1 and CDR2: SGHVS and FNYEAQ.

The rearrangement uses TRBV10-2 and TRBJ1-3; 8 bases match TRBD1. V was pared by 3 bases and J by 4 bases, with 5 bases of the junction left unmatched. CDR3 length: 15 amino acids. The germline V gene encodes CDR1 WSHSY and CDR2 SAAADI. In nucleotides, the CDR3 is TGCGCCAGCAGTGAACGGACAGGGAACGGAAACACCATATATTTT. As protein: CASSERTGNGNTIYF.

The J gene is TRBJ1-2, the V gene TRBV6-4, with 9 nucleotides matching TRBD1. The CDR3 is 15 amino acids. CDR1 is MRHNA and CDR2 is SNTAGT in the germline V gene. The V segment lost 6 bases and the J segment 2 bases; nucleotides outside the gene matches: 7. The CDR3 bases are TGTGCCAGCAGGAAAGAAACAGGGGGCAACTATGGCTACACCTTC. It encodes CASRKETGGNYGYTF.

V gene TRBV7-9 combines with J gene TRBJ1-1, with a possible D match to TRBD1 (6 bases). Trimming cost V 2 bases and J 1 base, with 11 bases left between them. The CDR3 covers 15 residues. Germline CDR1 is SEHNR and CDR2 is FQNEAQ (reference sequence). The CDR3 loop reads CASSLTTGQNTEAFF. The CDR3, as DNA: TGTGCCAGCAGCTTAACGACAGGACAGAACACTGAAGCTTTCTTT. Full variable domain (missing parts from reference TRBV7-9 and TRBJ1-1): DTGVSQNPRHKITKRGQNVTFRCDPISEHNRLYWYRQTLGQGPEFLTYFQNEAQLEKSRLLSDRFSAERPKGSFSTLEIQRTEQGDSAMYLCASSLTTGQNTEAFFGQGTRLTVV.

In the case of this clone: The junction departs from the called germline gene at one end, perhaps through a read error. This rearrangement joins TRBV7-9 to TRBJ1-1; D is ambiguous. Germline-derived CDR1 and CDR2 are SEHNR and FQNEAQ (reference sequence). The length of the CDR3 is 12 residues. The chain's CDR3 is CASSLARHPPSF. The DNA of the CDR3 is TGTGCCAGCAGCTTAGCGCGGCACCCACCCAGTTTT. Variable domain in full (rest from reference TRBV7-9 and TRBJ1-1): DTGVSQNPRHKITKRGQNVTFRCDPISEHNRLYWYRQTLGQGPEFLTYFQNEAQLEKSRLLSDRFSAERPKGSFSTLEIQRTEQGDSAMYLCASSLARHPPSFGQGTRLTVV.

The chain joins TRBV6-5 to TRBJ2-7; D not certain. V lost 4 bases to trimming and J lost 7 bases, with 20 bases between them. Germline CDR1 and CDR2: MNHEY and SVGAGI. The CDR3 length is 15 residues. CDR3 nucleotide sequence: TGTGCCAGCAGTTTAGGACCATCGTACAACGGAGAGCAGTACTTC. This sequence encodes CASSLGPSYNGEQYF.

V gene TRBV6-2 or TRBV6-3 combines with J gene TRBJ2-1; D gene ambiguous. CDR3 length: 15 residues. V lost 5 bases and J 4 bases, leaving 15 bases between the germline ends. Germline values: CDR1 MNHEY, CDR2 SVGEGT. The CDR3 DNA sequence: TGTGCCAGCAGTCAGAATAGGGCCGTGTACAATGAGCAGTTCTTC. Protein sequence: CASSQNRAVYNEQFF.

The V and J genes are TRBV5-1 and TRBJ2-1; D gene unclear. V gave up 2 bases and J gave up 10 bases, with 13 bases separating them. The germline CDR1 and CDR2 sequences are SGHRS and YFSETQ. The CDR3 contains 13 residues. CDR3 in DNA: TGCGCCAGCAGCTTTTCGACTCTCGGGGAGCAGTTCTTC. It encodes CASSFSTLGEQFF.

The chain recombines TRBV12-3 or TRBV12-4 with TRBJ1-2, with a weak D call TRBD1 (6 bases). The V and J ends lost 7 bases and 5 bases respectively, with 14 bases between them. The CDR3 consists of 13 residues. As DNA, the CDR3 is TGTGCCAGCACAAGGACAGAGCTTTATGGCTACACCTTC. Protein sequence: CASTRTELYGYTF.

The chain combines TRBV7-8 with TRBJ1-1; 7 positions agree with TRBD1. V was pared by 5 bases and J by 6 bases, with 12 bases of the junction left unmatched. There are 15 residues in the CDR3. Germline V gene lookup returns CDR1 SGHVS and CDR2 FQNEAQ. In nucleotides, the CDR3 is TGTGCCAGCAGCCCGGATCGGACAGGAAGGTCTGAAGCTTTCTTT. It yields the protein CASSPDRTGRSEAFF.